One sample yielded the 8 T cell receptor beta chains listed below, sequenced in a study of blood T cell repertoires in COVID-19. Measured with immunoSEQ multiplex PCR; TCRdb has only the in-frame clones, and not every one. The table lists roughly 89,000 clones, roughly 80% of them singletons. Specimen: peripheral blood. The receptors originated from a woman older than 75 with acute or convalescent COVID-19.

DNA of the CDR3: TGTGCCAGCAGCTTGGGGACAGGGGGCTCGGTCTGGGCCGGGGAGCTGTTTTTT. Amino acid sequence: CASSLGTGGSVWAGELFF. The chain carries TRBV5-5 and TRBJ2-2, with TRBD1 identical over 11 bases. The CDR3 runs 18 residues. The V and J ends lost 0 bases and 6 bases, in that order; junction bases with no gene match: 10. Germline V gives CDR1 SGHKS, CDR2 YYEKEE (reference sequence).

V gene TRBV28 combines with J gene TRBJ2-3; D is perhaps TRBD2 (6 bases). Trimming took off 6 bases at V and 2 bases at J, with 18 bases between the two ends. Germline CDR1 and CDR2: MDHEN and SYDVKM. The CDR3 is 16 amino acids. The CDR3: CASRGIELALTDTQYF. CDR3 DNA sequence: TGTGCCAGCAGGGGCATTGAACTAGCCCTCACAGATACGCAGTATTTT. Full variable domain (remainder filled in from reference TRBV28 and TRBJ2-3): DVKVTQSSRYLVKRTGEKVFLECVQDMDHENMFWYRQDPGLGLRLIYFSYDVKMKEKGDIPEGYSVSREKKERFSLILESASTNQTSMYLCASRGIELALTDTQYFGPGTRLTVL.

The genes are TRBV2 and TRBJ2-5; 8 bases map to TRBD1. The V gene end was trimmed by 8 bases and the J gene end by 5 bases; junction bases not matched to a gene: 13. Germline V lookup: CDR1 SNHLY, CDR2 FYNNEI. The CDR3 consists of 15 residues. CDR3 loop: CASSGGQGAWETQYF. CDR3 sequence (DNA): TGTGCCAGCTCTGGGGGTCAGGGGGCTTGGGAGACCCAGTACTTC.

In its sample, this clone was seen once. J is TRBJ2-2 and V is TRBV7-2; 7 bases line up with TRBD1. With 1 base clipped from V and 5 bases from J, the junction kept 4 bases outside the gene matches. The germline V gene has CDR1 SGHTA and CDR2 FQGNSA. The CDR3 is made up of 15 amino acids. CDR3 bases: TGTGCCAGCAGCTTAGAAACAGGGGCAACCGGGGAGCTGTTTTTT. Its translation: CASSLETGATGELFF.

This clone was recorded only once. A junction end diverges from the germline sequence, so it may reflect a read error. Here the CDR3 DNA reads TGTGCCAGCAGTAGGGACATAGAGCGGTCATCTGTTTTT. This translates into CASSRDIERSSVF. The chain has TRBV2 and TRBJ1-4, with a weak D call TRBD1 (6 bases). The CDR3 is 13 amino acids. Germline V gene sequence: CDR1 SNHLY, CDR2 FYNNEI.

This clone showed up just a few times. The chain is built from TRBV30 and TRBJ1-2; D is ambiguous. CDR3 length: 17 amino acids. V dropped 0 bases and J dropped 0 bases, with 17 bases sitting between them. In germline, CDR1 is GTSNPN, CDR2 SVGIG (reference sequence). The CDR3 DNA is TGTGCCTGGAGTGTTCTCCCCCAGAGGGCCACTAACTATGGCTACACCTTC. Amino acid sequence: CAWSVLPQRATNYGYTF.

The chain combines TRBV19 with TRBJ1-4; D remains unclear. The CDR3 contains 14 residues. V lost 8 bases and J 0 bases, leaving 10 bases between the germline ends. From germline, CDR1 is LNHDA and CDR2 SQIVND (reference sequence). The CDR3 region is CASGPESTNEKLFF. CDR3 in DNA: TGTGCCAGTGGCCCGGAGTCAACTAATGAAAAACTGTTTTTT.

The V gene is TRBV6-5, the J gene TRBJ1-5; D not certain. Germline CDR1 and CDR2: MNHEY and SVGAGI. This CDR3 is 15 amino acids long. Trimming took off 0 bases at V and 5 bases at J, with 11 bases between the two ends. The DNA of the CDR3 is TGTGCCAGCAGTTACTCGGGCCAATTCGATCAGCCCCAGCATTTT. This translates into CASSYSGQFDQPQHF.